This T cell receptor beta chain was observed in a study of patients and donors after allogeneic stem cell transplantation. TCRdb re-derived calls from the RT-PCR reads in MiXCR, one entry per CDR3 protein. The data hold roughly 940,000 distinct CDR3 sequences, with roughly 18% observed a single time. The CDR3 runs to 13 residues. V was trimmed by 5 bases and J by 6 bases, leaving 13 bases between them. The J gene is TRBJ1-1, the V gene TRBV12-3 or TRBV12-4; D perhaps matches TRBD1 (5 bases). The sample consisted of blood, either unsorted or a sorted T cell fraction (not recorded which). The sequence was obtained from a human donor who was either an allogeneic HSCT recipient or a stem cell or donor lymphocyte infusion donor (not recorded which). It is not recorded whose cells these are; they may come from a transplant donor. DNA for the CDR3: TGTGCCAGCAGTGGACAAAGTAACGCTGAAGCTTTCTTT. Its translation: CASSGQSNAEAFF.